This T cell receptor (beta chain) was observed in a study of T cells after yellow fever vaccination. TCRdb re-called the 5' RACE reads with MiXCR, one entry per CDR3 protein. The sample has a few hundred thousand distinct CDR3 sequences, under 5% seen once. Study-wide points: High-abundance clonotypes from the bulk population could contaminate FACS-sorted repertoires. In post-booster samples, most primary-vaccination clones reappeared (96% CD4, 88% CD8). Relatively few clonotypes were ones that appeared in both CD4 and CD8 compartments.

On this clonotype: Antigen specificity is unknown.

Trimming removed 1 base from V and 9 bases from J, with 16 bases in between. The CDR3 is made up of 15 amino acids. Germline V gene data show CDR1 as SGHVS and CDR2 as FNYEAQ. The receptor's source is a man aged 18 to 29 who received the YFV17D yellow fever vaccine. The input for sequencing was PBMCs, taken 5 days after the yellow fever booster vaccination. The chain combines TRBV7-6 with TRBJ2-1; possible D gene TRBD1, 6 bases. CDR3 sequence reads: CASSLDPGGLSEQFF. As DNA, the CDR3 is TGTGCCAGCAGCTTAGACCCTGGGGGCCTAAGTGAGCAGTTCTTC.